The 5 T cell receptor beta chains in this list originate from one sample, sequenced in a study of shared T cell receptors in the human thymus. Sequencing used immunoSEQ multiplex PCR; TCRdb keeps in-frame clones, though not all of them. The sample comprises 700,000 to 750,000 clones, approximately 85% of which are singletons, and around 0.0094% rests with the top ten. Separately, the same data were catalogued under a study of human thymus T cells.

The sample comprised thymocytes. Source of these receptors: a girl under three years old with a congenital heart defect.

On this clone: Other DNA sequences within the sample encode an identical CDR3. This sequence joins TRBV9 and TRBJ2-7; 7 bases align to TRBD1. The CDR3 consists of 14 residues. CDR1 and CDR2 from the germline V gene are SGDLS and YYNGEE. V lost 0 bases to trimming and J lost 4 bases; unmatched junction nucleotides: 4. CDR3 loop: CASSVGGTAYEQYF. The CDR3 DNA reads as TGTGCCAGCAGCGTAGGGGGGACAGCTTACGAGCAGTACTTC.

The chain carries TRBV11-2 and TRBJ1-5; 10 bases are a match to TRBD1. This CDR3 spans 16 amino acids. Germline V CDR1 and CDR2: SGHAT, FQNNGV. Unmatched junction bases numbered 8, after V lost 7 bases and J lost 2 bases. CDR3 loop: CASTPGTGEGNQPQHF. The CDR3, as DNA: TGTGCCAGCACCCCCGGGACAGGGGAAGGCAATCAGCCCCAGCATTTT.

The chain combines TRBV5-1 with TRBJ2-7, with TRBD1 matching over 7 bases. Trimming took 0 bases from V and 5 from J; bases not matched to a gene: 8. This CDR3 is 15 amino acids long. CDR1 SGHRS and CDR2 YFSETQ come from the germline V gene. CDR3 DNA: TGCGCCAGCAGCTTGGCTCACCGACAGGGAAACGAGCAGTACTTC. Translated, it gives CASSLAHRQGNEQYF.

J is TRBJ2-3 and V is TRBV7-2; tentatively, D is TRBD2 (6 bases). Germline-derived CDR1 and CDR2 are SGHTA and FQGNSA. CDR3 length: 15 amino acids. The ends were cut back, 3 bases at V and 2 bases at J, with 12 bases in the middle. CDR3 residues: CASSFRLEYTDTQYF. The DNA of the CDR3 is TGTGCCAGCAGCTTCAGACTAGAGTACACAGATACGCAGTATTTT. Full variable domain (rest looked up from reference TRBV7-2 and TRBJ2-3): GAGVSQSPSNKVTEKGKDVELRCDPISGHTALYWYRQSLGQGLEFLIYFQGNSAPDKSGLPSDRFSAERTGGSVSTLTIQRTQQEDSAVYLCASSFRLEYTDTQYFGPGTRLTVL.

The chain employs TRBV11-2 and TRBJ2-5; maybe TRBD1 (5 bases). The germline gives CDR1 SGHAT, CDR2 FQNNGV. The length of the CDR3 is 16 residues. Trimming removed 5 bases at V and 3 bases at J, with 19 bases between. The CDR3 coding sequence is TGTGCCAGCAGCCCTACTACGAACAGGAAAAAAGAGACCCAGTACTTC. Translating it yields CASSPTTNRKKETQYF.